Following are 5 T cell receptor beta chains from one sample sequenced in a study of cytomegalovirus exposure and HLA in healthy donors. This PCR relied on a set of 60 Vbeta primers and 13 Jbeta primers. TCRdb keeps only in-frame clones here, not all; method: immunoSEQ multiplex PCR. The sample lists 250,000 to 350,000 clones; about four fifths were seen once. Sequencing was performed on PBMCs. The receptors here all came from a girl aged 2 to 10 in good health and CMV-seronegative.

The rearrangement joins TRBV28 to TRBJ2-7, with a weak D call TRBD1 (6 bases). The germline V gene encodes CDR1 MDHEN and CDR2 SYDVKM. CDR3 length: 15 residues. Trimming removed 7 bases from V and 2 bases from J, with 18 bases in between. In nucleotides, the CDR3 is TGTGCCAGCACCCAATCAGGGGTGATAACCTACGAGCAGTACTTC. As protein: CASTQSGVITYEQYF.

The chain combines TRBV27 with TRBJ1-5, with D maybe TRBD1 (6 bases). Germline CDR1 reads MNHEY; CDR2 reads SMNVEV (reference sequence). The CDR3 totals 14 residues. Trimming took off 4 bases at V and 1 base at J, with 8 bases between the two ends. The CDR3 DNA sequence: TGTGCCAGCAGTTACAGGGTGAGCAATCAGCCCCAGCATTTT. Translation: CASSYRVSNQPQHF.

The CDR3 DNA reads TGTGCCAGCAGTCCCGGGGGGGACGGAAACTACGAGCAGTACTTC. Translating gives CASSPGGDGNYEQYF. V is TRBV28 and J is TRBJ2-7; 8 bases agree with TRBD2. V lost 5 bases, J lost 3 bases, and 9 bases stayed unmatched. The CDR3 covers 15 residues. The germline CDR1 and CDR2 sequences are MDHEN and SYDVKM.

The rearrangement links TRBV2 to TRBJ2-7; 7 bases align to TRBD1. Germline trimming cut 8 bases from V and 1 base from J; bases unmatched to any gene: 5. Germline values: CDR1 SNHLY, CDR2 FYNNEI. The CDR3 has 13 residues. The CDR3 region has the DNA TGTGCCAGCCTCGTGGGACAGTCCTACGAGCAGTACTTC. Translating gives CASLVGQSYEQYF. Filled out from reference TRBV2 and TRBJ2-7, the complete variable domain reads EPEVTQTPSHQVTQMGQEVILRCVPISNHLYFYWYRQILGQKVEFLVSFYNNEISEKSEIFDDQFSVERPDGSNFTLKIRSTKLEDSAMYFCASLVGQSYEQYFGPGTRLTVT.

V gene TRBV25-1 combines with J gene TRBJ2-5; TRBD1 agrees at 7 bases. Matching the DNA end better, TRBJ2-7 makes the J call doubtful. CDR3 length equals 13 residues. Germline CDR1 MGHDK, CDR2 SYGVNS. The CDR3 spells CASTGTAFDEQYF. CDR3 nucleotide sequence: TGTGCCAGCACCGGGACAGCCTTTGACGAGCAGTACTTC.